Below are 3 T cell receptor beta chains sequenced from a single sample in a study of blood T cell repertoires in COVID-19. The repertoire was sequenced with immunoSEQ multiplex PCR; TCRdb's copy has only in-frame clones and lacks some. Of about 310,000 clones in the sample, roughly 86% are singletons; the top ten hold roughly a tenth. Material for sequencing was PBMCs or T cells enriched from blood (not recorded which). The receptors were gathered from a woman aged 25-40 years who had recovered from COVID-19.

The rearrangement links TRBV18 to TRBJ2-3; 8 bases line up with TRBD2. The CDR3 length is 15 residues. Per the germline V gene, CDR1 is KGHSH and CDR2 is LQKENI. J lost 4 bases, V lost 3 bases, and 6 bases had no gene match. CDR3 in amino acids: CASSPNSGAPDTQYF. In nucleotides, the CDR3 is TGTGCCAGCTCACCGAATAGCGGGGCTCCAGATACGCAGTATTTT.

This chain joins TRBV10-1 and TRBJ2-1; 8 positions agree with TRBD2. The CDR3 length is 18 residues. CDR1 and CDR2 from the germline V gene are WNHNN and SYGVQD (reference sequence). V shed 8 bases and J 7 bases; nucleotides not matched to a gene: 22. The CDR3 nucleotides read TGCGCCAGCCCTAACACCCCTCGGGAGGGAAAGTGGGCGAATGAGCAGTTCTTC. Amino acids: CASPNTPREGKWANEQFF.

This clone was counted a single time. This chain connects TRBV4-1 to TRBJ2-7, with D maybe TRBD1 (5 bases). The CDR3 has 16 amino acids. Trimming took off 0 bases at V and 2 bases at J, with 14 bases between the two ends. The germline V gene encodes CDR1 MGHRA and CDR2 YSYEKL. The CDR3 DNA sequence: TGCGCCAGCAGCCAAGAGGCCCAGGGAAAGGCCTACGAGCAGTACTTC. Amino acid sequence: CASSQEAQGKAYEQYF.